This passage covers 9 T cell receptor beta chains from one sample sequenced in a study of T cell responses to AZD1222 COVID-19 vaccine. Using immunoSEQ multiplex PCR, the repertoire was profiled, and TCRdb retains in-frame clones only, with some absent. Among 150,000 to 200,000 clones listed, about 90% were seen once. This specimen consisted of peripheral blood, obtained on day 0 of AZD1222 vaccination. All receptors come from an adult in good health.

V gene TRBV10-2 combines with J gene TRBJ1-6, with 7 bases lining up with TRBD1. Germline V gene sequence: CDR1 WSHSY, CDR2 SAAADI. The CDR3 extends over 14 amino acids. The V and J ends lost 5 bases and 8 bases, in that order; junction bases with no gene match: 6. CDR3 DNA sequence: TGCGCCAGCAGTTTCACAGGGGCGGATTCACCCCTCCACTTT. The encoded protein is CASSFTGADSPLHF.

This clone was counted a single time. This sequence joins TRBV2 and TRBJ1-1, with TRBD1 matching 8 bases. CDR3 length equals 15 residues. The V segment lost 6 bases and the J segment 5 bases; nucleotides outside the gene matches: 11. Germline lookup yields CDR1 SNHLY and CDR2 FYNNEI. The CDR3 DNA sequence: TGTGCCAGCAGGGCGGACAGGGTAGAAGGGACTGAAGCTTTCTTT. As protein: CASRADRVEGTEAFF.

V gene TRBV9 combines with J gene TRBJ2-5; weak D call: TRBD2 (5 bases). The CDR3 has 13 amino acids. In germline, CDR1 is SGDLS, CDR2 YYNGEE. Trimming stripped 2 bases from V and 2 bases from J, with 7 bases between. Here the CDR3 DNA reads TGTGCCAGCAGCGTCTGGGAGCAAGAGACCCAGTACTTC. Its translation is CASSVWEQETQYF.

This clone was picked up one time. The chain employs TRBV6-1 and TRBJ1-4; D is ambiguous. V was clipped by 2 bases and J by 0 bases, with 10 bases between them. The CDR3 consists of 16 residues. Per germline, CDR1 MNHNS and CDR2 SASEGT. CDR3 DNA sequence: TGTGCCAGCAGTGAATGGGCATCCTCAACTAATGAAAAACTGTTTTTT. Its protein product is CASSEWASSTNEKLFF.

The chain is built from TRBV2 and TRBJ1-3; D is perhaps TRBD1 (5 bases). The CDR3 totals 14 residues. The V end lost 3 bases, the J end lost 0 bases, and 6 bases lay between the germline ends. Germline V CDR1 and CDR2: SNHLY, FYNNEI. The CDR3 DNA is TGTGCCAGCAGTGAGGACAACTCTGGAAACACCATATATTTT. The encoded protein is CASSEDNSGNTIYF.

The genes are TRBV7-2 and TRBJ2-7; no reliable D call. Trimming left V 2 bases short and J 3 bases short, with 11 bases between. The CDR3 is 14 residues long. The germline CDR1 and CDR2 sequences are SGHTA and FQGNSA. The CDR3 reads CASSLSSGSYEQYF. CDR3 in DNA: TGTGCCAGCAGCTTATCGAGTGGTAGCTACGAGCAGTACTTC.

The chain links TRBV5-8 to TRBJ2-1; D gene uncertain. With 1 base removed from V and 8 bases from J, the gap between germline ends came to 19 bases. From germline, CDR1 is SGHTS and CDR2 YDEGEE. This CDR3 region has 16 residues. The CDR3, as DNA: TGTGCCAGCAGCTTGATTTCGGGCGCTCTGAGCGATGAGCAGTTCTTC. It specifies CASSLISGALSDEQFF.

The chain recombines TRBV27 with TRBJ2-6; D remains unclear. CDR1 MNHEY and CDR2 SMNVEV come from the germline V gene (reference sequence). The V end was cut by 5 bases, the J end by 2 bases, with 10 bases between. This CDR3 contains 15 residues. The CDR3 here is CASSTRLAGANVLTF. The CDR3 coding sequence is TGTGCCAGCAGTACGCGACTGGCTGGGGCCAACGTCCTGACTTTC. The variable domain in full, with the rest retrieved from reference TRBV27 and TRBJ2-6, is EAQVTQNPRYLITVTGKKLTVTCSQNMNHEYMSWYRQDPGLGLRQIYYSMNVEVTDKGDVPEGYKVSRKEKRNFPLILESPSPNQTSLYFCASSTRLAGANVLTFGAGSRLTVL.

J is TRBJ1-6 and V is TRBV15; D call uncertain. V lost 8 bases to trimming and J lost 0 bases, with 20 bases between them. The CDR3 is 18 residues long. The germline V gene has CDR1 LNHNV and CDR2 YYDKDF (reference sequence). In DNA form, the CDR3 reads TGTGCCACCTCACCCTCCACGGATCTCAGCTCCTATAATTCACCCCTCCACTTT. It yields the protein CATSPSTDLSSYNSPLHF.